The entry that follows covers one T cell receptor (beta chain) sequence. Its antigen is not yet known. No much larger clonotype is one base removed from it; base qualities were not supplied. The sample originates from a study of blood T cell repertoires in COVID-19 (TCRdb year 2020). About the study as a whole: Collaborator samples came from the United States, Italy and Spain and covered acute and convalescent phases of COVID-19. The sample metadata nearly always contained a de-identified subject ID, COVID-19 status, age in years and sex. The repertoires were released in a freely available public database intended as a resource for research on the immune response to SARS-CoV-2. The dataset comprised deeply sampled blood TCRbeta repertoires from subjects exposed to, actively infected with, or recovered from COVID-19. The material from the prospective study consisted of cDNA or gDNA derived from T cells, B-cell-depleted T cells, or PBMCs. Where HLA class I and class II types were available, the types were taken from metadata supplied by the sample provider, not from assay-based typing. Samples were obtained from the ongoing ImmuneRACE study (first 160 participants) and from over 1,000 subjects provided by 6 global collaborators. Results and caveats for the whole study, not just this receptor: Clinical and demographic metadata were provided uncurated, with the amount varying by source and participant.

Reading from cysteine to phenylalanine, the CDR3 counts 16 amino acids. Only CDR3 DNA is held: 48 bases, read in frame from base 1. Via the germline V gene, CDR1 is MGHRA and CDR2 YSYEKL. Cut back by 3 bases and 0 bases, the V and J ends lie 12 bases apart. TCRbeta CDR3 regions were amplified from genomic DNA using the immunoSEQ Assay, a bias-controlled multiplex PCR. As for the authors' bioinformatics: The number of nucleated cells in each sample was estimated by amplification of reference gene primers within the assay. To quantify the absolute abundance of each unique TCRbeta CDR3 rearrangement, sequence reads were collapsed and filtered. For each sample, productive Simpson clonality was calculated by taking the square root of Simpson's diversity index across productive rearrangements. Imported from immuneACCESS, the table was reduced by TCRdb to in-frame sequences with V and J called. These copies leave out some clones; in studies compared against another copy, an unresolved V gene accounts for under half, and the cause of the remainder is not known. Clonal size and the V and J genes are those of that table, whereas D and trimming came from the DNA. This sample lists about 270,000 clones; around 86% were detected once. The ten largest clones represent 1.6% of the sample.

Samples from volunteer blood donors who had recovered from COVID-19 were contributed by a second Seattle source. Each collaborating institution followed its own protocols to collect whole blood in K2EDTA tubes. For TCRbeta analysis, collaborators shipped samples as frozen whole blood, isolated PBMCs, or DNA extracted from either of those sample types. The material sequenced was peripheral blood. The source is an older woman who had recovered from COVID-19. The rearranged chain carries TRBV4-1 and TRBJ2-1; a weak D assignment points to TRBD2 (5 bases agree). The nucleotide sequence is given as TGCGCCAGCAGCCAGGTAGCGCTCAGCTCCTACAATGAGCAGTTCTTC. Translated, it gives CASSQVALSSYNEQFF.